The clone carrying this TCR beta chain turned up a few times. What it binds is unknown. It was with 60 Vbeta and 13 Jbeta primers that the PCR ran. Measured with immunoSEQ multiplex PCR; TCRdb has only the in-frame clones, and not every one. The repertoire consists of about 160,000 clones, with approximately 80% occurring once and the leading ten covering 1.2%. This specimen comes from a study of cytomegalovirus exposure and HLA in healthy donors. Findings and caveats of the study: A previous analysis found most TCR beta V segments productive roughly 87% or roughly 30% of the time. Later analysis showed most CMV-associated TCR beta chains appearing HLA-restricted.

This receptor was obtained from a boy younger than 10 in good health and CMV-seronegative. The sequencing input was PBMCs.

The CDR3 loop reads CASRPGTSGNNEQFF. CDR3 bases: TGTGCCAGCAGACCAGGGACTAGCGGAAACAATGAGCAGTTCTTC. The chain carries TRBV11-1 and TRBJ2-1, with 11 bases identical to TRBD2. CDR1 is SGHAT and CDR2 is FQDESV in the germline V gene (reference sequence). Losses at the gene ends were 6 bases for V and 5 bases for J; bases not matched to a gene: 6. The CDR3 covers 15 residues.